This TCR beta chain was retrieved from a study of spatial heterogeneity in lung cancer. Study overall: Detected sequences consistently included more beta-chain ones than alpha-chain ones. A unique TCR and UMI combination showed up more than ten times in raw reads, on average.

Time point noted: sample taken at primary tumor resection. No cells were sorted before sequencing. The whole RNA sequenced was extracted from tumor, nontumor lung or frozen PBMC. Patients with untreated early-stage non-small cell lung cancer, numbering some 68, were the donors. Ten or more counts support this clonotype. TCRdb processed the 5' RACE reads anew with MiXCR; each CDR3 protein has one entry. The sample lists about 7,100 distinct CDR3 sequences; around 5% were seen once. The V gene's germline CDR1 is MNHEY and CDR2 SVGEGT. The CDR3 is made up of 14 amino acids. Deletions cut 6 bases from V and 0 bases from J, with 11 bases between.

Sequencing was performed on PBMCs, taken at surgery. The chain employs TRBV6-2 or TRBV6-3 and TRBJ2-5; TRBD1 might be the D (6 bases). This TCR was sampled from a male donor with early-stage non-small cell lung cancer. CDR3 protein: CASRPQGYQETQYF. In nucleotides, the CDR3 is TGTGCCAGCAGGCCTCAGGGGTACCAAGAGACCCAGTACTTC.